This is a list of T cell receptor beta chains from one sample in a study of CD8 T cells in ankylosing spondylitis. MiXCR, run by TCRdb on the 5' RACE reads, gives a single entry per CDR3 protein. The sample contains roughly 230,000 distinct CDR3 sequences, 18% of which appear only once. Material for sequencing was blood, either unsorted or a sorted T cell fraction (not recorded which). These receptors were taken from a male donor with ankylosing spondylitis or in good health (not recorded which). Each CDR3 is given with its conserved first and last residue. A D gene is named only where the DNA matches it firmly. The size field is filled for only some rows; it gives once, few, many or a size class.

TRBJ2-2 NA TRBV29-1 NA TGCAGCGTTGGGAGGGGGGTCACCGGGGAGCTGTTTTTT CSVGRGVTGELFF
TRBJ2-1 TRBD2 TRBV27 few TGTGCCAGCAGTTTCTTGGGACTACCCGGGGAGTTCTTC CASSFLGLPGEFF
TRBJ2-7 NA TRBV6-1 NA TGTGCCAGCACGGGACGGCTATTGGGGGAGCAGTACTTC CASTGRLLGEQYF
TRBJ2-1 NA TRBV12-3/TRBV12-4 NA TGTGCCAGCAGTGAGCGCCTTAGCTCCTACAATGAGCAGTTCTTC CASSERLSSYNEQFF
TRBJ2-7 NA TRBV5-1 few TGCGCCAGCAGCTGGACCGGGACTGAAAGCTACGAGCAGTACTTC CASSWTGTESYEQYF
TRBJ2-3 TRBD2 TRBV6-2/TRBV6-3 NA TGTGCCAGCAGTCTGACCTTAGCGGGAGCCACAGATACGCAGTATTTT CASSLTLAGATDTQYF
TRBJ2-7 TRBD2 TRBV13 few TGTGCCAGCAGCTTACTACTAGCGGATGAGCAGTACTTC CASSLLLADEQYF
TRBJ2-5 TRBD1 TRBV20-1 NA TGCTGTGCTGAAAACCGGGACAGGGAGTCCCTATATAGATCGACCCAGTACTTC CCAENRDRESLYRSTQYF
TRBJ2-1 NA TRBV20-1 many TGCAGTGCTAGCGCTGGACTGGGACCCTACAATGAGCAGTTCTTC CSASAGLGPYNEQFF
TRBJ1-5 NA TRBV20-1 few TGCAGTGCTGTGGGAGAACACCTAAATCAGCCCCAGCATTTT CSAVGEHLNQPQHF
TRBJ2-7 TRBD2 TRBV29-1 NA TGCAGCGTCCGCGGGGGACGGGACTACGAGCAGTACTTC CSVRGGRDYEQYF
TRBJ2-3 NA TRBV7-9 few TGTGCCAGCAGACCCCGGGACACCCTCACGGATACGCAGTATTTT CASRPRDTLTDTQYF
TRBJ1-1 NA TRBV7-7 few TGTGCTAGCAGTCCCATTGGGCAGAACACTGAAGCTTTCTTT CASSPIGQNTEAFF